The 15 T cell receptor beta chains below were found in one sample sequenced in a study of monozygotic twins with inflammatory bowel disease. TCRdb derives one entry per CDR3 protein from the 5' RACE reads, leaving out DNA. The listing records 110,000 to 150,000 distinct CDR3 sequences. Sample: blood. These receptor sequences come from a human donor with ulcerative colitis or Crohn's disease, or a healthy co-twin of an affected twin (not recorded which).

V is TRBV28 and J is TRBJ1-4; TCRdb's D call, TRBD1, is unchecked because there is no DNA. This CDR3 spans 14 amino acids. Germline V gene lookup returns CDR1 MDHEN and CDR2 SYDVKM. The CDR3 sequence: CASSTRQGYEKLFF.

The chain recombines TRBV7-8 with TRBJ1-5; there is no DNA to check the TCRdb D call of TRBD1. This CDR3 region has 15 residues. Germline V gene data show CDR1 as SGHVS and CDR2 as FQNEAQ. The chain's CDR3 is CASSPPGYSNQPQHF.

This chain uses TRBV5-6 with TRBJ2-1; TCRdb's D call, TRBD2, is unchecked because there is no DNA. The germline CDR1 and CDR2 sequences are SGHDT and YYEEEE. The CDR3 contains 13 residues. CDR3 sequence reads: CASSLVPYNEQFF. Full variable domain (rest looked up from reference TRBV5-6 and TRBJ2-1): DAGVTQSPTHLIKTRGQQVTLRCSPKSGHDTVSWYQQALGQGPQFIFQYYEEEERQRGNFPDRFSGHQFPNYSSELNVNALLLGDSALYLCASSLVPYNEQFFGPGTRLTVL.

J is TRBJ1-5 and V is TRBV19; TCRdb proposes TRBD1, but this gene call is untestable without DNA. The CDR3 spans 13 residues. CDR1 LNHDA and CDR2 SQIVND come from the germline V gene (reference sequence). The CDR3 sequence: CASAGTRNQPQHF.

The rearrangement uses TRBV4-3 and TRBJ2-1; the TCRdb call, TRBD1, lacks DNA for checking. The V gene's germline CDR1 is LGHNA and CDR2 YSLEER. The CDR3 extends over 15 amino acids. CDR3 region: CASSQAAYEPGEQFF.

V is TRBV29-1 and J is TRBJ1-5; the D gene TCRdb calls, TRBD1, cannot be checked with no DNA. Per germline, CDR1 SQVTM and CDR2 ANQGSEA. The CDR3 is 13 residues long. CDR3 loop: CSVRTGHNQPQHF.

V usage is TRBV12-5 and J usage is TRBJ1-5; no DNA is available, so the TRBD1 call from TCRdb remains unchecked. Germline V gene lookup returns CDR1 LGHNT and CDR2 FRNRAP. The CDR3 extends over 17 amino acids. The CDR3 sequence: CASGLLTRGKRNQPQHF. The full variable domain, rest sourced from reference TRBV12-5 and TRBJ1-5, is DARVTQTPRHKVTEMGQEVTMRCQPILGHNTVFWYRQTMMQGLELLAYFRNRAPLDDSGMPKDRFSAEMPDATLATLKIQPSEPRDSAVYFCASGLLTRGKRNQPQHFGDGTRLSIL.

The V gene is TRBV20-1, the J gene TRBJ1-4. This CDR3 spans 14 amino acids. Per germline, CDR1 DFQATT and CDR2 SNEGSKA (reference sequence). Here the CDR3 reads CSASVNGANEKLFF.

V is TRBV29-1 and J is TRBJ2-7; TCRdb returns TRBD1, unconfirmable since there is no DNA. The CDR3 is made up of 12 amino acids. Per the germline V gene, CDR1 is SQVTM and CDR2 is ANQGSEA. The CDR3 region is CSVRTGIYEQYF.

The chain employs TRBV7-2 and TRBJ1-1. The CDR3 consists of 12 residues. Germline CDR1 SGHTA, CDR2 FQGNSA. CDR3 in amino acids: CASSLQMIEAFF.

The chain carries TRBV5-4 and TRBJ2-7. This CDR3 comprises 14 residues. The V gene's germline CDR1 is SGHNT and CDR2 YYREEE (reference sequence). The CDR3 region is CASSLGPAENEQYF.

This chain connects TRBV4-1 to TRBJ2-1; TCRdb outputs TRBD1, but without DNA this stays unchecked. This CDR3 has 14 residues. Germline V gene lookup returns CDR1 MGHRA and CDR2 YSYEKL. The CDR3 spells CASSQGDTYNEQFF.

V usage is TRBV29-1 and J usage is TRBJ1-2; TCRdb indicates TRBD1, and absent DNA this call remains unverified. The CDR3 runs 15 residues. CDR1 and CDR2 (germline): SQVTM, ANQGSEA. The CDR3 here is CSGDPGTGGGSGYTF.

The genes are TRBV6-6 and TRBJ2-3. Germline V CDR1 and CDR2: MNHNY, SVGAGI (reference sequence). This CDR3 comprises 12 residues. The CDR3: CASTYRGDTQYF.

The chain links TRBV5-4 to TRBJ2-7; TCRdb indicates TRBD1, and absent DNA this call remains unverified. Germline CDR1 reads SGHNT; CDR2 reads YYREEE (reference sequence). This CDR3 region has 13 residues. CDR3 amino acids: CASSLNGGHEQYF.